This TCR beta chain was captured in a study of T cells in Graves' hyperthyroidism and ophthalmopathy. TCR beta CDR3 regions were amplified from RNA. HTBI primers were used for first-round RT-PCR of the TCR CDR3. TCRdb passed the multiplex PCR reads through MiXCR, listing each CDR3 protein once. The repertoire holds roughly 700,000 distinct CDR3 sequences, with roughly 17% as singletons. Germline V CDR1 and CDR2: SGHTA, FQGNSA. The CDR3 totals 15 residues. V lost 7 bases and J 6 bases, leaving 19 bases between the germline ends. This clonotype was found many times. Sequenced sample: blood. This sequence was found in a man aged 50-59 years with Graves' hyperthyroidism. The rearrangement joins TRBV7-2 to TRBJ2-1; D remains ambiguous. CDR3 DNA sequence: TGTGCCAGCATCCCCCCTGGGCGGAGCCGCAATGAGCAGTTCTTC. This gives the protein CASIPPGRSRNEQFF. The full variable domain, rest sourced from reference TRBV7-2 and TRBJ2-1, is GAGVSQSPSNKVTEKGKDVELRCDPISGHTALYWYRQSLGQGLEFLIYFQGNSAPDKSGLPSDRFSAERTGGSVSTLTIQRTQQEDSAVYLCASIPPGRSRNEQFFGPGTRLTVL.